This is a list of T cell receptor beta chains from one sample in a study of blood T cells in healthy people across ages. TCRdb fed the 5' RACE reads into MiXCR, producing one record per CDR3 protein. The data show 1.5 million to 2 million distinct CDR3 sequences, around 35% seen once. Input material: blood. The receptors were sampled from a woman in her twenties or thirties in good health. The CDR3 runs from the conserved cysteine through the conserved F or W. The order of the fields is clone size, V gene, J gene, D gene, CDR3 DNA, CDR3 protein. A D gene is named only where the DNA matches it firmly. Rows give clone size only sometimes, using once, few, many, or a class for an expanded clone.

.	TRBV7-6	TRBJ2-5	.	TGTGCCAGCAGCCAGAATGTTCGGGAGACCCAGTACTTC	CASSQNVRETQYF
many	TRBV20-1	TRBJ2-7	.	TGCAGTGCTAGACAGAGCTCCTCCTACGAGCAGTACTTC	CSARQSSSYEQYF
.	TRBV18	TRBJ2-7	TRBD1	TGTGCCAGCTCACCTCTATGGACAGGGGGCTACGAGCAGTACTTC	CASSPLWTGGYEQYF
few	TRBV20-1	TRBJ2-1	TRBD2	TGCAGTGCTAGTGTTGCGGGGGGGCTTAATGAGCAGTTCTTC	CSASVAGGLNEQFF
.	TRBV20-1	TRBJ1-2	.	TGCAGTGCTAGAGATCGGTCCGGGGCCCATGGCTACACCTTC	CSARDRSGAHGYTF
.	TRBV7-6	TRBJ2-1	.	TGTGCCAGCAGCTTAGCGGGGGGGCATCTCAATGAGCAGTTCTTC	CASSLAGGHLNEQFF
.	TRBV20-1	TRBJ2-1	TRBD2	TGCAGTGCTAGGGCTAGCGGGGGCTTTAGCTCCTACAATGAGCAGTTCTTC	CSARASGGFSSYNEQFF
.	TRBV5-5	TRBJ2-1	.	TGTGCCAGCAGCTTTATCCAGGGAAGGGGAAATGAGCAGTTCTTC	CASSFIQGRGNEQFF
.	TRBV5-1	TRBJ2-1	TRBD2	TGCGCCAGCAGCTACCAAGCGGGGGGGCGTGTGAATGAGCAGTTCTTC	CASSYQAGGRVNEQFF
once	TRBV5-1	TRBJ2-7	TRBD1	TGCGCCAGCAGCTTCCCCGGCAGGGGGTCAAACGAGCAGTACTTC	CASSFPGRGSNEQYF
.	TRBV3-1	TRBJ2-5	TRBD2	TGTGCCAGCGGGGAGGGGAGGCAGACCCAGTACTTC	CASGEGRQTQYF
few	TRBV3-1	TRBJ2-7	.	TGTGCCAGCAGCCAAGTTAAAGGCGAGCAGTACTTC	CASSQVKGEQYF
.	TRBV7-9	TRBJ2-1	.	TGTGCCAGCAGCTTGGAGGGGGCAGGGTCTTTCAATGAGCAGTTCTTC	CASSLEGAGSFNEQFF
.	TRBV12-3/TRBV12-4	TRBJ1-2	.	TGTGCCAGCGGCCGACGGGTAAACGGGTATGGCTACACCTTC	CASGRRVNGYGYTF
.	TRBV11-1	TRBJ2-1	.	TGTGCCAGCAGCAGAGATAGGCTAGATGGGGTTGAGCAGTTCTTC	CASSRDRLDGVEQFF
.	TRBV11-2	TRBJ2-7	TRBD1	TGTGCCAGCAGCCCATCCTCGGGACAGCGAAACGAGCAGTACTTC	CASSPSSGQRNEQYF
.	TRBV12-3/TRBV12-4	TRBJ2-4	TRBD2	TGTGCCAGCAGTTTTGGGGGGGGAGTAGCCAAAAACATTCAGTACTTC	CASSFGGGVAKNIQYF
.	TRBV13	TRBJ2-6	TRBD1	TGTGCCAGCAGCCTAGTGAAGGGACAGACGGGGTCTGGGGCCAACGTCCTGACTTTC	CASSLVKGQTGSGANVLTF
.	TRBV28	TRBJ1-2	TRBD1	TGTGCCAGTCGGACAGGGGGCGCGGGCCACACCTTC	CASRTGGAGHTF
.	TRBV5-6	TRBJ1-4	.	TGTGCCAGCAGCTTGATGCAGGGGAGTCATGAAAAACTGTTTTTT	CASSLMQGSHEKLFF
.	TRBV6-2/TRBV6-3	TRBJ2-5	.	TGTGCCAGCAGTTGGACGCGTAGGGGGGAGACCCAGTACTTC	CASSWTRRGETQYF
.	TRBV12-3/TRBV12-4	TRBJ2-3	.	TGTGCCAGCAGTCAGGGGGGGAGCACAGATACGGAGTATTTT	CASSQGGSTDTEYF
once	TRBV27	TRBJ2-1	.	TGTGCCAGCAGCAAAGGCTTATCATACAATGAGCAGTTCTTC	CASSKGLSYNEQFF
once	TRBV6-1	TRBJ1-6	TRBD1	TGTGCCAGCAATCCGACAGGGGCCTCTTCACCCCTCCACTTT	CASNPTGASSPLHF
.	TRBV20-1	TRBJ2-3	TRBD2	TGCAGTGCTAGGGACCAGACTAGCGGCCGTACAGATACGCAGTATTTT	CSARDQTSGRTDTQYF
few	TRBV5-5	TRBJ2-3	.	TGTGCCAGCAGCTTGATCGGCGGGTCGCGAGATACGCAGTATTTT	CASSLIGGSRDTQYF
.	TRBV10-3	TRBJ2-5	TRBD2	TGTGCCATCAGTGAGTCGAGGGAGGGGACGAAGACCCAGTACTTC	CAISESREGTKTQYF
.	TRBV6-2/TRBV6-3	TRBJ2-1	.	TGTGCCAGCAGTTCTTCCCCTGCGTACTCCTACAATGAGCAGTTCTTC	CASSSSPAYSYNEQFF
once	TRBV4-1	TRBJ1-5	.	TGCGCCAGCAGCCAAGATTCACAGCAAGATCAGCCCCAGCATTTT	CASSQDSQQDQPQHF
.	TRBV20-1	TRBJ1-2	.	TGCAGTGCTAGAGTGGCGGATTCTAACTATGGCTACACCTTC	CSARVADSNYGYTF
.	TRBV11-2	TRBJ2-3	TRBD2	TGTGCCGGCAGCTTCGGGGGGGGGTTAGGCACAGATACGCAGTATTTT	CAGSFGGGLGTDTQYF
once	TRBV27	TRBJ2-3	.	TGTGCCAGCAGTCACCGAGCCCAGGCGCCAGATACGCAGTATTTT	CASSHRAQAPDTQYF
once	TRBV12-3/TRBV12-4	TRBJ1-5	.	TGTGCCAGCAGGGGGTCTTGGCAGGGCAATCAGCCCCAGCATTTT	CASRGSWQGNQPQHF
few	TRBV4-2	TRBJ2-1	TRBD2	TGTGCCAGCAGCCAAGACTATGGCGGGGGGATACACAATGAGCAGTTCTTC	CASSQDYGGGIHNEQFF
.	TRBV12-3/TRBV12-4	TRBJ2-7	TRBD2	TGTGCCAGCAGCTACTATAGCGGGGGGAATCTAGCCGAGCAGTACTTC	CASSYYSGGNLAEQYF
.	TRBV10-3	TRBJ2-3	TRBD2	TGTGCCATCAGTGCCCGGGAGGCGGGCACAGATACGCAGTATTTT	CAISAREAGTDTQYF
many	TRBV20-1	TRBJ2-1	.	TGCAGTGCTAGGCAGGGACTGGCCTTTTCCTACAATGAGCAGTTCTTC	CSARQGLAFSYNEQFF
.	TRBV7-9	TRBJ2-3	.	TGTGCCAGCACCACTGTCTCCGAGGAGATCAGCACAGATACGCAGTATTTT	CASTTVSEEISTDTQYF
.	TRBV7-2	TRBJ1-4	TRBD1	TGTGCCAGCAGCATAAGGGGGCGTAGAGATGAAAAACTGTTTTTT	CASSIRGRRDEKLFF
.	TRBV30	TRBJ1-2	.	TGTGCCTGGAACCGGCGGACCTCCTATGGCTACACCTTC	CAWNRRTSYGYTF
.	TRBV6-7	TRBJ1-5	.	TGTGCCAGCAGTTACATTAAGAAGGACGGAAATAGCAATCAGCCCCAGCATTTT	CASSYIKKDGNSNQPQHF
.	TRBV6-2/TRBV6-3	TRBJ2-3	.	TGTGCCAGCACCAATGCGATCAGGGATACGCAGTATTTT	CASTNAIRDTQYF
many	TRBV4-2	TRBJ2-5	.	TGTGCCAGCAGCCAAGATGTGTACCAAGAGACCCAGTACTTC	CASSQDVYQETQYF
few	TRBV6-1	TRBJ1-5	.	TGTGCCAGCAGTGGGACGGATGATCAGCCCCAGCATTTT	CASSGTDDQPQHF
.	TRBV6-5	TRBJ1-2	.	TGTGCCAGCAGTCGCGGGGGAGAAGGCTACACCTTC	CASSRGGEGYTF
few	TRBV28	TRBJ2-7	TRBD2	TGTGCCAGCAGTTCCCCTCTAGCGGGACATGCCTACGAGCAGTACTTC	CASSSPLAGHAYEQYF
.	TRBV11-2	TRBJ2-5	.	TGTGCCAGCAGCTTAGGCGGGACAAGGGGGCGAGAGACCCAGTACTTC	CASSLGGTRGRETQYF
.	TRBV12-3/TRBV12-4	TRBJ1-2	TRBD1	TGTGCCAGCAGTTTGGGACAGCATGGCTACACCTTC	CASSLGQHGYTF